The 31 T cell receptor beta chains below all came from one sample that was sequenced in a study of early T cells in non-severe SARS-CoV-2 infection (dated by TCRdb to the early 2020s). Library preparation was by 5' RACE. The listed sequencing device is NextSeq 500. Through fastp at Q25 and MiXCR, TCRdb rebuilt clones from the public reads, retaining in-frame beta chains. Under each unique CDR3 protein, matching rows form one entry showing the most common genes and DNA. Counted in this sample were some 44,000 distinct CDR3 sequences; less than 6.5% of them appeared once. The ten largest make up around 8% of the sample. This material consisted of whole blood, taken at baseline. The receptors shown here come from an adult who was a healthcare worker with PCR-confirmed SARS-CoV-2 infection or an uninfected control (not recorded which).

This clonotype was detected only a few times. V is TRBV20-1 and J is TRBJ2-1; D not certain. The V gene lost 5 bases and the J gene lost 0 bases, with 17 bases spanning the gap. The CDR3 has 16 residues. CDR1 is DFQATT and CDR2 is SNEGSKA in the germline V gene (reference sequence). In DNA form, the CDR3 reads TGCAGTGCTCCAGAATTCCGGTTAAGCTCCTACAATGAGCAGTTCTTC. This encodes CSAPEFRLSSYNEQFF.

This clonotype occurred many times. The chain couples TRBV7-2 to TRBJ2-7; the D is unclear. CDR1 and CDR2 from the germline V gene are SGHTA and FQGNSA. Trimming left V 5 bases short and J 2 bases short, with 4 bases between. This CDR3 region has 11 residues. The CDR3 here is CASSPAYEQYF. DNA for the CDR3: TGTGCCAGCAGCCCCGCCTACGAGCAGTACTTC.

The chain recombines TRBV5-4 with TRBJ2-5; D unresolved. The CDR3 covers 14 residues. Germline CDR1 reads SGHNT; CDR2 reads YYREEE (reference sequence). V gave up 1 base and J gave up 1 base, with 8 bases separating them. CDR3 region: CASSLQKGQETQYF. CDR3 in DNA: TGTGCCAGCAGCTTGCAAAAGGGCCAAGAGACCCAGTACTTC. The complete variable domain, with remaining parts taken from reference TRBV5-4 and TRBJ2-5, reads ETGVTQSPTHLIKTRGQQVTLRCSSQSGHNTVSWYQQALGQGPQFIFQYYREEENGRGNFPPRFSGLQFPNYSSELNVNALELDDSALYLCASSLQKGQETQYFGPGTRLLVL.

This clonotype was picked up a small number of times. This sequence joins TRBV3-1 and TRBJ2-2; 8 positions agree with TRBD1. CDR1 is LGHDT, CDR2 YNNKEL, per germline (reference sequence). J was trimmed by 5 bases and V by 1 base; bases with no gene match: 6. The CDR3 sequence is 16 residues long. The CDR3 region is CASSQVWTGRTGELFF. In nucleotides, the CDR3 is TGTGCCAGCAGCCAAGTGTGGACAGGGAGGACCGGGGAGCTGTTTTTT.

This clonotype has at least ten counts. The V and J genes are TRBV3-1 and TRBJ2-3; a weak D match, TRBD1 (5 bases). Looked up from germline, CDR1 is LGHDT and CDR2 is YNNKEL (reference sequence). This CDR3 region has 11 residues. Trimming left V 7 bases short and J 3 bases short, with 5 bases between. CDR3 in amino acids: CASKGTDTQYF. The CDR3 region has the DNA TGTGCCAGCAAGGGGACAGATACGCAGTATTTT.

This chain uses TRBV11-2 with TRBJ2-7, with no clear D. Germline-derived CDR1 and CDR2 are SGHAT and FQNNGV. Trimming removed 3 bases at V and 2 bases at J, with 11 bases between. This CDR3 spans 14 amino acids. The CDR3 DNA reads TGTGCCAGCAGCTTGCGTTCGGTAACCTACGAGCAGTACTTC. Translating it yields CASSLRSVTYEQYF.

Many counts were recorded for this clonotype. The chain combines TRBV19 with TRBJ2-6; the D gene is possibly TRBD1 (8 bases). The germline V gene has CDR1 LNHDA and CDR2 SQIVND (reference sequence). The CDR3 is made up of 17 amino acids. Trimming stripped 7 bases from V and 0 bases from J, with 16 bases between. The CDR3 sequence is CASTRTGTNSGANVLTF. DNA for the CDR3: TGTGCCAGTACTCGGACAGGGACTAACTCTGGGGCCAACGTCCTGACTTTC.

This clonotype has at least ten counts. The chain has TRBV20-1 and TRBJ2-2; D is perhaps TRBD2 (6 bases). This CDR3 spans 13 amino acids. Germline V gene sequence: CDR1 DFQATT, CDR2 SNEGSKA (reference sequence). V lost 6 bases and J 4 bases, leaving 12 bases between the germline ends. The CDR3 coding sequence is TGCAGTGCCGGAGGGGCTGCCACCGGGGAGCTGTTTTTT. Translating it yields CSAGGAATGELFF.

This clonotype showed up many times. The rearrangement joins TRBV10-3 to TRBJ2-3; D is perhaps TRBD2 (6 bases). This CDR3 is 13 amino acids long. Between the trimmed V and J ends, which lost 11 bases and 1 base, there was a span of 13 bases. From germline, CDR1 is ENHRY and CDR2 SYGVKD. This CDR3 is CAAGTSGTDTQYF. The CDR3 bases are TGTGCCGCCGGGACTTCGGGCACAGATACGCAGTATTTT.

This clonotype was picked up many times. This chain uses TRBV7-2 with TRBJ1-1, with a tentative D call TRBD1 (6 bases). CDR3 length equals 13 residues. Germline CDR1 SGHTA, CDR2 FQGNSA. V was shortened by 3 bases and J by 6 bases, with 11 bases between the two germline ends. CDR3 DNA sequence: TGTGCCAGCAGCTTCTACAGGGTCGCTGAAGCTTTCTTT. This sequence encodes CASSFYRVAEAFF.

This clonotype was observed a handful of times. The chain couples TRBV7-8 to TRBJ1-4; perhaps TRBD1 as D (6 bases). The CDR3 runs 17 residues. Germline CDR1 reads SGHVS; CDR2 reads FQNEAQ. V lost 1 base, J lost 2 bases, and 14 bases lay in between. The CDR3 loop is CASSLVGGGGTNEKLFF. In DNA form, the CDR3 reads TGTGCCAGCAGCTTAGTTGGGGGCGGAGGTACTAATGAAAAACTGTTTTTT.

J is TRBJ2-7 and V is TRBV28, with D perhaps TRBD1 (5 bases). From germline, CDR1 is MDHEN and CDR2 SYDVKM. Trimming pared 6 bases from V and 6 bases from J, leaving 18 bases between. The CDR3 spans 14 residues. The CDR3 protein is CASSPPQGSGEQYF. The CDR3 DNA reads as TGTGCCAGCAGCCCCCCTCAGGGCTCGGGCGAGCAGTACTTC. Complete variable domain (other parts from reference TRBV28 and TRBJ2-7): DVKVTQSSRYLVKRTGEKVFLECVQDMDHENMFWYRQDPGLGLRLIYFSYDVKMKEKGDIPEGYSVSREKKERFSLILESASTNQTSMYLCASSPPQGSGEQYFGPGTRLTVT.

In this sample, this clonotype turned up many times. This chain uses TRBV7-2 with TRBJ2-7; D remains unclear. V lost 5 bases and J lost 3, with 14 bases in between. This CDR3 has 14 amino acids. The V gene's germline CDR1 is SGHTA and CDR2 FQGNSA. The CDR3 DNA follows: TGTGCCAGCAGCCATGGACCCGTAGGCTACGAGCAGTACTTC. Protein sequence: CASSHGPVGYEQYF.

V is TRBV28 and J is TRBJ2-1; 9 bases are a match to TRBD1. CDR1 MDHEN and CDR2 SYDVKM come from the germline V gene. CDR3 size: 16 residues. V was pared by 4 bases and J by 10 bases, with 14 bases of the junction left unmatched. The CDR3 DNA sequence: TGTGCCAGCAGTTCCCCGGCCGGACAGGGGACATGGGAGCAGTTCTTC. It codes for CASSSPAGQGTWEQFF.

Ten or more counts support this clonotype. The gene calls are TRBV7-3 and TRBJ1-1; the D is unclear. The length of the CDR3 is 13 residues. Germline CDR1 SGHTA, CDR2 FQGTGA. With 2 bases removed from V and 0 bases from J, the gap between germline ends came to 4 bases. Here the CDR3 reads CASSLQMNTEAFF. Here the CDR3 DNA reads TGTGCCAGCAGCTTACAGATGAACACTGAAGCTTTCTTT.

Ten or more counts support this clonotype. The chain has TRBV20-1 and TRBJ2-7, with TRBD2 identical over 9 bases. The CDR3 length is 14 residues. CDR1 and CDR2 (germline): DFQATT, SNEGSKA (reference sequence). Trimming cost V 7 bases and J 3 bases; bases outside gene matches: 10. CDR3 region: CSVNSGGGDYEQYF. Here the CDR3 DNA reads TGCAGTGTTAATAGCGGGGGTGGGGACTACGAGCAGTACTTC.

The table lists this clonotype with many counts. This chain links TRBV6-5 with TRBJ2-7; TRBD2 aligns across 7 bases. J gave up 3 bases and V 5 bases, and 4 bases lay outside the gene matches. CDR1 and CDR2 from the germline V gene are MNHEY and SVGAGI. This CDR3 has 13 amino acids. The CDR3 spells CASSRRGDYEQYF. CDR3 nucleotides: TGTGCCAGCAGTCGCCGGGGGGACTACGAGCAGTACTTC.

This clonotype was detected ten times or more. V and J are TRBV11-2 and TRBJ1-5; D not certain. Germline assignment: CDR1 SGHAT and CDR2 FQNNGV. V dropped 2 bases and J dropped 3 bases, with 8 bases sitting between them. CDR3 length: 14 residues. The CDR3 protein is CASSLYSNNQPQHF. The CDR3 DNA is TGTGCCAGCAGCTTATATAGTAACAATCAGCCCCAGCATTTT.

This clonotype is classed as medium-sized. The chain carries TRBV4-2 and TRBJ1-6; 7 bases are shared with TRBD1. The CDR3 sequence is 14 residues long. CDR1 and CDR2 from the germline V gene are LGHNA and YNFKEQ. Trimming removed 7 bases from V and 8 bases from J; junction bases left unmatched: 8. The CDR3 nucleotides are TGTGCCAGCAACACCGGGACAGTAGATTCACCCCTCCACTTT. It specifies CASNTGTVDSPLHF.

This clonotype was seen ten or more times. The chain has TRBV13 and TRBJ1-1; TRBD1 might be the D (5 bases). In germline, CDR1 is PRHDT, CDR2 FYEKMQ (reference sequence). V lost 4 bases, J lost 6 bases, and 18 bases lay in between. This CDR3 spans 15 amino acids. CDR3 nucleotide sequence: TGTGCCAGCAGCTCCGAAGGGGCTTTGAAGGCTGAAGCTTTCTTT. This sequence encodes CASSSEGALKAEAFF.

This clonotype was found a few times. V usage is TRBV6-2 or TRBV6-3 and J usage is TRBJ2-1, with D hard to call. The CDR3 has 14 amino acids. CDR1 MNHEY and CDR2 SVGEGT come from the germline V gene. Trimming pared 7 bases from V and 8 bases from J, leaving 18 bases between. For the CDR3, the DNA is TGTGCCAGCACCCCGACCCACCCCGTGGATGAGCAGTTCTTC. Its protein is CASTPTHPVDEQFF.

This clonotype was seen at least ten times. The chain employs TRBV4-3 and TRBJ1-3; a possible D gene is TRBD1 (5 bases). The ends were cut back, 0 bases at V and 0 bases at J, with 6 bases in the middle. Per the germline V gene, CDR1 is LGHNA and CDR2 is YSLEER. The CDR3 sequence is 15 residues long. The CDR3 nucleotides read TGCGCCAGCAGCCAAGATAGGGGCTCTGGAAACACCATATATTTT. Its protein is CASSQDRGSGNTIYF.

There are many counts of this clonotype. The chain joins TRBV7-8 to TRBJ2-1, with no clear D. CDR1 is SGHVS, CDR2 FQNEAQ, per germline. V lost 1 base to trimming and J lost 0 bases, with 4 bases between them. This CDR3 comprises 14 residues. CDR3 coding DNA: TGTGCCAGCAGCTTAGACAGCTCCTACAATGAGCAGTTCTTC. Residues: CASSLDSSYNEQFF.

This clonotype has just a few counts. The CDR3 sequence: CASSLEIQGASHEQYF. DNA of the CDR3: TGTGCCAGCAGCTTAGAGATACAGGGGGCGAGCCACGAGCAGTACTTC. The chain joins TRBV7-6 to TRBJ2-7; 9 positions match TRBD1. Germline CDR1 reads SGHVS; CDR2 reads FNYEAQ. The V and J ends lost 1 base and 5 bases, in that order; junction bases with no gene match: 9. CDR3 length: 16 amino acids.

This clonotype was observed many times. The chain links TRBV5-1 to TRBJ2-5, with unresolved D. CDR3 length: 11 amino acids. V lost 4 bases to trimming and J lost 2 bases, with 3 bases between them. In germline, CDR1 is SGHRS, CDR2 YFSETQ. CDR3 DNA: TGCGCCAGCAGCGTGCAAGAGACCCAGTACTTC. It yields the protein CASSVQETQYF. The full variable domain, its missing parts supplied by reference TRBV5-1 and TRBJ2-5, is KAGVTQTPRYLIKTRGQQVTLSCSPISGHRSVSWYQQTPGQGLQFLFEYFSETQRNKGNFPGRFSGRQFSNSRSEMNVSTLELGDSALYLCASSVQETQYFGPGTRLLVL.

This sequence joins TRBV30 and TRBJ2-7; D gene uncertain. V was shortened by 2 bases and J by 1 base, with 6 bases between the two germline ends. Germline loops: CDR1 GTSNPN, CDR2 SVGIG (reference sequence). The CDR3 spans 12 residues. The CDR3 coding sequence is TGTGCCTGGAGTAAGGGATCCTACGAGCAGTACTTC. Amino acids: CAWSKGSYEQYF. Combining the CDR3 with reference TRBV30 and TRBJ2-7 gives the whole variable domain SQTIHQWPATLVQPVGSPLSLECTVEGTSNPNLYWYRQAAGRGLQLLFYSVGIGQISSEVPQNLSASRPQDRQFILSSKKLLLSDSGFYLCAWSKGSYEQYFGPGTRLTVT.

The sample holds a few counts of this clonotype. This sequence joins TRBV29-1 and TRBJ1-5, with a possible D match to TRBD1 (5 bases). CDR1 is SQVTM and CDR2 is ANQGSEA in the germline V gene. Between the trimmed V and J ends, which lost 4 bases and 5 bases, there was a span of 15 bases. This CDR3 is built from 14 residues. The CDR3, as DNA: TGCAGCGTTGCTTCCACAGGTTTCGATCAGCCCCAGCATTTT. Protein sequence: CSVASTGFDQPQHF.

This clonotype was detected a few times. V is TRBV5-1 and J is TRBJ2-7; no clear D. Germline values: CDR1 SGHRS, CDR2 YFSETQ. CDR3 length: 15 residues. V gave up 4 bases and J gave up 0 bases, with 14 bases separating them. The CDR3 DNA follows: TGCGCCAGCAGCATAGGGCCGATCAGCTCCTACGAGCAGTACTTC. This codes for CASSIGPISSYEQYF.

This clonotype was picked up many times. The chain couples TRBV6-4 to TRBJ1-5; D call uncertain. Per the germline V gene, CDR1 is MRHNA and CDR2 is SNTAGT. V gave up 2 bases and J gave up 0 bases, with 2 bases separating them. This CDR3 has 13 residues. CDR3 nucleotide sequence: TGTGCCAGCAGTGACGGTAGCAATCAGCCCCAGCATTTT. As protein: CASSDGSNQPQHF.

At least ten counts were recorded for this clonotype. This chain joins TRBV4-3 and TRBJ2-3, with TRBD1 identical over 7 bases. V shed 0 bases, J shed 15 bases, and the junction held 12 bases outside the gene matches. Germline CDR1 is LGHNA and CDR2 is YSLEER. The CDR3 consists of 14 residues. CDR3 sequence: CASSQDRSGDSPYF. CDR3 coding DNA: TGCGCCAGCAGCCAAGATCGGAGTGGGGACAGCCCCTATTTT.

This clonotype was seen a handful of times. V is TRBV20-1 and J is TRBJ2-7; 7 bases map to TRBD1. The CDR3 is 12 amino acids. V gave up 3 bases and J gave up 4 bases; unmatched junction bases: 3. The germline V gene has CDR1 DFQATT and CDR2 SNEGSKA (reference sequence). The chain's CDR3 is CSASAQGYEQYF. As DNA, the CDR3 is TGCAGTGCTAGTGCACAGGGGTACGAGCAGTACTTC.